This TCR beta chain was documented in a study of blood T cell repertoires in COVID-19. The table came from immunoSEQ multiplex PCR; TCRdb's copy has only in-frame clones and leaves some out. The sample lists about 51,000 clones; more than 85% were seen once. The germline V gene encodes CDR1 SNHLY and CDR2 FYNNEI. V was clipped by 5 bases and J by 0 bases, with 14 bases between them. The CDR3 has 15 residues. The chain is built from TRBV2 and TRBJ2-7; no clear D. Sequencing input: peripheral blood. This TCR was recovered from a man aged 50-59 years with acute or convalescent COVID-19. CDR3 nucleotide sequence: TGTGCCAGCAGTCTAACACAGCCCAGCTCCTACGAGCAGTACTTC. Translating it yields CASSLTQPSSYEQYF.